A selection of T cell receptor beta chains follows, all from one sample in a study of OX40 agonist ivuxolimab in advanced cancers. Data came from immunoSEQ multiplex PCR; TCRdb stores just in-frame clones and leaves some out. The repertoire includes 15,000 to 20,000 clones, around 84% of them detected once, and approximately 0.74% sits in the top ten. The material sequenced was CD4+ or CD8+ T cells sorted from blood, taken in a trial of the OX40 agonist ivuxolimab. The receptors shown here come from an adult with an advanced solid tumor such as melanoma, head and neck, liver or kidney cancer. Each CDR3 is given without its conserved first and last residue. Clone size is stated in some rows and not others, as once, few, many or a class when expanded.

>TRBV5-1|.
ASSLETAGTPGEKLF
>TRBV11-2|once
ASSLQRQTYEQY
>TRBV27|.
ASKGQVLLTYEQY
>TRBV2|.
ASYRDATNEKLF
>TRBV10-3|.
AISHDRANYGYT
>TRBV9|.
ASSPGPRDYNQPQH
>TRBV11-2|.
ASQLQGFQTQY
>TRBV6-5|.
ASSYRSGRNYEQY
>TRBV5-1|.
ASSLVGKETQY
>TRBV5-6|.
ASSFYRGVAF
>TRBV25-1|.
ASSERGGQETQY
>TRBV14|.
ASSQDRGQTQY
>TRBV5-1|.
ASSLVGQGAQGGYT
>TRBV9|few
ASTKGGLWNEQF
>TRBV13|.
ASSHVLGGDFRDGYT
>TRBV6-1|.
ASSFTGDGYT
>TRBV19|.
ASSRTYNEQF
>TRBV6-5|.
ASRGNLWDTIY
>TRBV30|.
AWSGAGGISSEQF
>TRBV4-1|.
ASSQVDMGFADTQY
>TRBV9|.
ASSVGGTTYEQY
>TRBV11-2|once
ASSFWGGRDTQY